This TCR beta chain appears in the sequencing data of a study of T cells in Graves' hyperthyroidism and ophthalmopathy (dated by TCRdb to about 2019). About the investigation overall: Peripheral blood samples were taken at the time of initial diagnosis, prior to any treatment. A discovery cohort of about a hundred patients, fewer than 50 with Graves' ophthalmopathy and approximately 57 with stable Graves' hyperthyroidism, was used to find distinguishing TCR V-J signatures. Prospective prediction of ophthalmopathy was tested in an independent validation cohort of fewer than 20 hyperthyroidism patients and approximately 17 patients who later progressed to ophthalmopathy. The approximately 95 discovery patients were divided at random into training and test sets in a 7:3 ratio. Thyroid tissue and blood T-cell repertoires from over 5 Graves' hyperthyroidism patients were also compared in the study. After sampling, hyperthyroidism patients received methimazole starting at 30 mg daily, and ophthalmopathy patients received high-dose intravenous methylprednisolone. The paper describes TCR Vbeta CDR3 sequencing of 135 peripheral blood samples, made up of about 41 ophthalmopathy patients, roughly 75 hyperthyroidism patients and some 17 progressor patients. Overall study results and their limits: In validation, the model predicted progression to ophthalmopathy a median of roughly 6.2 months before onset, with roughly 68% sensitivity and about 75% specificity. Blood samples also contained most of the expanded thyroid clonotypes (frequency above 0.001), which suggests that blood repertoires may reflect thyroid immune responses. No statistical method was used to fix the sample size in advance, and group allocation was not hidden from the investigators. In cross-validation, a model built on a 13 V-J signature told ophthalmopathy apart from stable hyperthyroidism with under 90% sensitivity and 81% to 82% specificity, and in testing the same model reached 80%/75%.

Amplification of TCR beta CDR3 regions was carried out from RNA transcripts. A first-round RT-PCR of the TCR CDR3 used the HTBI primer set with the Qiagen OneStep RT-PCR kit. The libraries were constructed in a second round of multiplex PCR and then size-selected and purified. Libraries were sequenced paired-end with 100 bp reads on an Illumina HiSeq2000. The paper's data handling went like this. Raw data were processed with SOAPnuke, discarding reads with adapters, uncalled bases, mean Phred below 15, or no exact constant-primer or identifier match. COPE v1.2.5 was used to merge high-quality paired reads, and clonotypes were defined as unique nucleotide sequences. MiTCR v1.1 was used to align clonotypes to the IMGT TRBV, TRBD and TRBJ reference segments. Analysis was restricted to V-J combinations with a frequency above 0.0001, which covered 98% to 99.2% of repertoires. The TCS score was defined as F50 (clonal expansion) divided by E x V (chaos), with BLOSUM62-based TCRdist calculated between CDR3 peptides within each V-J. Welch's t-statistics and random forest reduced around 520 V-J features to some 14, which were used in a naive Bayes classifier (R e1071). The similarity between thyroid and blood repertoires was quantified using the Morisita-Horn index. TCRdb trimmed public reads at Q25 via fastp, called clones via MiXCR and kept in-frame beta chains. Every entry covers one CDR3 protein and lists the most common genes and DNA from its rows. It is TCRdb's table, rather than the study itself, that gives the V and J calls and clone size. This sample is represented by nearly 750,000 distinct CDR3 sequences; approximately 40% of them were singletons. In total, the top ten clones hold less than 35% of the sample.

Graves' hyperthyroidism was defined as stable when no progression to ophthalmopathy occurred over 18 months of follow-up. Hyperthyroidism patients were newly diagnosed, with disease duration under 2 months, and aged 18 to 65 years. Exclusion was applied to patients with uncontrolled infections, other autoimmune diseases, pregnancy or lactation. Diagnoses were based on clinical symptoms, serum thyroxine and TRAb, thyroid ultrasound and orbital computed tomography. PBMCs were separated from under 12 ml of fresh peripheral blood using Ficoll-Paque density gradient centrifugation. Trizol reagent was used to extract total RNA, and RNA quality was then checked on an Agilent 2100 Bioanalyzer. The CDR3, from cysteine to phenylalanine, totals 13 residues. Only the CDR3 portion is preserved as DNA: 39 bases, with reading frame beginning at the first base. CDR1 and CDR2, per the germline V gene, are SGHAT and FQNNGV. Cut back by 0 bases and 7 bases, the V and J ends lie 9 bases apart.

This clonotype was picked up many times. Its antigen is currently not known. Within one base of it there is no much larger clone, and no base qualities were kept. The receptor's source is a middle-aged woman with Graves' hyperthyroidism. The source material was blood. This receptor chain uses TRBV11-2 and TRBJ1-1; there is no confident call for the D gene. CDR3 region: CASSLDLGSEAFF. The DNA reads TGTGCCAGCAGCTTAGATCTGGGCAGTGAAGCTTTCTTT.